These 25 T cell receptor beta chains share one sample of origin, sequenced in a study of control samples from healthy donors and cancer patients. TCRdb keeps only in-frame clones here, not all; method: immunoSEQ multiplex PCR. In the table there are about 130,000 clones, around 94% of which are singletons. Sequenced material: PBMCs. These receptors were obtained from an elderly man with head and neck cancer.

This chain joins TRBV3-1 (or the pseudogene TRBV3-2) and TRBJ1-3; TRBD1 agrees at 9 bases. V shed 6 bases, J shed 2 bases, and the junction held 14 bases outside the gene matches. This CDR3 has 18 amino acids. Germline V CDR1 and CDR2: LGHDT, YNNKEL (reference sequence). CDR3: CASRRDRDPPGPGNTIYF. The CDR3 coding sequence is TGTGCCAGCAGGCGGGACAGGGACCCCCCCGGTCCTGGAAACACCATATATTTT.

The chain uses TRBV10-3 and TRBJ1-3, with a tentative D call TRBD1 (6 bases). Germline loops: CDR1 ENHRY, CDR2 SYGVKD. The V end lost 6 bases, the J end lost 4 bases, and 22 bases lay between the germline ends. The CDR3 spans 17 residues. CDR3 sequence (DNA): TGTGCCATCAGCCTCCGCCCGGGGGGGGCATCCGGAAACACCATATATTTT. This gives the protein CAISLRPGGASGNTIYF.

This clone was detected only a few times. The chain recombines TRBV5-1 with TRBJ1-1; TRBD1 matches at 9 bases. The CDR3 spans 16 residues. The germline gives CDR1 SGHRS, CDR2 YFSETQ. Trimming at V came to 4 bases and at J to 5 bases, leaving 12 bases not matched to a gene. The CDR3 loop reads CASSQQRTGVATEAFF. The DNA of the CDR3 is TGCGCCAGCAGCCAACAACGGACAGGGGTCGCGACTGAAGCTTTCTTT.

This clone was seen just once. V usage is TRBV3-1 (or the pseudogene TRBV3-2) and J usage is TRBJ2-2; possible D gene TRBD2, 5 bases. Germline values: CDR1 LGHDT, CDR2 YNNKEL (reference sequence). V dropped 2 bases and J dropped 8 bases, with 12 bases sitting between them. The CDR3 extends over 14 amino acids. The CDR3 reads CASSQFNGVGELFF. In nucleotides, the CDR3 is TGTGCCAGCAGCCAATTTAACGGGGTGGGGGAGCTGTTTTTT.

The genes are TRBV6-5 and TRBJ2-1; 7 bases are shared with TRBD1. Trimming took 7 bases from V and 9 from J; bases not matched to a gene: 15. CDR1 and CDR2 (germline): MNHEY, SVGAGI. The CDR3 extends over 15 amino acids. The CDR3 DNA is TGTGCCAGCAAGTCAGGACAGGACCCTTGGGGTGAGCAGTTCTTC. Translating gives CASKSGQDPWGEQFF.

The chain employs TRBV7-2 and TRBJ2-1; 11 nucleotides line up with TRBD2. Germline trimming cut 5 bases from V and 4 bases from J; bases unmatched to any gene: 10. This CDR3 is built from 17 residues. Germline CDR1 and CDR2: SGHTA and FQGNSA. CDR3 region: CASSLLRGTSGYNEQFF. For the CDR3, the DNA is TGTGCCAGCAGCCTATTACGTGGGACTAGCGGTTACAATGAGCAGTTCTTC.

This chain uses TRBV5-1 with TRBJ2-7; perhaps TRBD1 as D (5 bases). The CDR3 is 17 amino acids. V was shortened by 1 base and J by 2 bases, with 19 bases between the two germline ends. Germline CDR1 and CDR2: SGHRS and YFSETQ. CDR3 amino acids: CASSLRAARANAYEQYF. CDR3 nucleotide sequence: TGCGCCAGCAGCTTGAGGGCGGCCAGGGCAAATGCCTACGAGCAGTACTTC.

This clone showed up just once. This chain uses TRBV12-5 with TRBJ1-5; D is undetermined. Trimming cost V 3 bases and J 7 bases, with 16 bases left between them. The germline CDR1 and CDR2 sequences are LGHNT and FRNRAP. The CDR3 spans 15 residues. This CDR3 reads CASGLISGLRQPQHF. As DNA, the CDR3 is TGTGCTAGTGGTTTAATATCTGGGCTAAGGCAGCCCCAGCATTTT.

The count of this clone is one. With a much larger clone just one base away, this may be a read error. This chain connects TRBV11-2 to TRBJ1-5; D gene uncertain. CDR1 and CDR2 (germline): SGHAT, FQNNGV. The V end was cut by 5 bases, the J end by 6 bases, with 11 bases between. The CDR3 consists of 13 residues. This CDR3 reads CASSREGGQPQHF. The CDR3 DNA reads TGTGCCAGCAGCCGGGAGGGCGGTCAGCCCCAGCATTTT.

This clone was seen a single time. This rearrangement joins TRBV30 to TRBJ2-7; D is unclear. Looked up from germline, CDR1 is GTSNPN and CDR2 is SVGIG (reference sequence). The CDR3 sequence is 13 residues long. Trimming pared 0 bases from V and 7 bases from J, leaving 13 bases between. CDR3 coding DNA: TGTGCCTGGAGTGTTACCCAGTTCCTTGAGCAGTACTTC. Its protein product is CAWSVTQFLEQYF.

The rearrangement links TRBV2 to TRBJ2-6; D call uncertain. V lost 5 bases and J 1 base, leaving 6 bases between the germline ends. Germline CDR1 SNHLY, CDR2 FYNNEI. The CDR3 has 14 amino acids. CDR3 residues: CASSQTSGANVLTF. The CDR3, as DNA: TGTGCCAGCAGTCAAACATCTGGGGCCAACGTCCTGACTTTC.

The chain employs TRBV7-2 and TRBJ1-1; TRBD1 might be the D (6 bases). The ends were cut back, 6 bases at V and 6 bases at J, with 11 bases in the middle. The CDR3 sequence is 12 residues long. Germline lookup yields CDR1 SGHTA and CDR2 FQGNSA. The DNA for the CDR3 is TGTGCCAGCAGGCCTCGACAGGCTGAAGCTTTCTTT. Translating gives CASRPRQAEAFF.

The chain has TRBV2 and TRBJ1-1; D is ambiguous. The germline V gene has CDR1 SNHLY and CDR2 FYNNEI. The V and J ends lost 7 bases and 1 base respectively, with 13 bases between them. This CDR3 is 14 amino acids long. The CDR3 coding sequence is TGTGCCAGCATTTACAGCGACGGGAACACTGAAGCTTTCTTT. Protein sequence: CASIYSDGNTEAFF.

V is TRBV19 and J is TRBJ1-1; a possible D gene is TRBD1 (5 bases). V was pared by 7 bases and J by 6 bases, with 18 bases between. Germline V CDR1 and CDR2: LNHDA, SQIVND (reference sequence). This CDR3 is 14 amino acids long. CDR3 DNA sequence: TGTGCCAGTATTCCGTCAGGGCAGTTCGCTGAAGCTTTCTTT. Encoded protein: CASIPSGQFAEAFF.

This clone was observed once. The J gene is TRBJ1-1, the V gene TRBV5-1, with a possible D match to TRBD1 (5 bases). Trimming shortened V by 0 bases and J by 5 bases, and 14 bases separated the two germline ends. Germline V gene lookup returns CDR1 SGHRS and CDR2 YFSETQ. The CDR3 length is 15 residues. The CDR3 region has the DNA TGCGCCAGCAGCTTGGCCCTGGGGGAAGGAACTGAAGCTTTCTTT. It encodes CASSLALGEGTEAFF. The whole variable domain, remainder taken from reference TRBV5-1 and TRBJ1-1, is KAGVTQTPRYLIKTRGQQVTLSCSPISGHRSVSWYQQTPGQGLQFLFEYFSETQRNKGNFPGRFSGRQFSNSRSEMNVSTLELGDSALYLCASSLALGEGTEAFFGQGTRLTVV.

CDR3 DNA: TGTGCCAGTAGTCGGGACAGCTTTAATTCACCCCTCCACTTT. It is translated as CASSRDSFNSPLHF. The rearrangement links TRBV19 to TRBJ1-6, with 7 bases aligning to TRBD1. In germline, CDR1 is LNHDA, CDR2 SQIVND (reference sequence). V lost 5 bases and J lost 6; bases outside the gene matches: 4. CDR3 length equals 14 residues.

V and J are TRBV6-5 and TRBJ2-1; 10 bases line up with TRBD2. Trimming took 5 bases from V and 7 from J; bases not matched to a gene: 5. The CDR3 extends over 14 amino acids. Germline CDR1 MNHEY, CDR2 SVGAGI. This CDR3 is CASSLAGETNEQFF. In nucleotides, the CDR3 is TGTGCCAGCAGTCTAGCGGGAGAGACAAATGAGCAGTTCTTC.

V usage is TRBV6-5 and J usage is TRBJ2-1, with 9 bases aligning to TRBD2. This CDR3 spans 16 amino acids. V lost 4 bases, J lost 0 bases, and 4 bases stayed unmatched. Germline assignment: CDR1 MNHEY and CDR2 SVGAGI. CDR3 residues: CASSSRSGGSYNEQFF. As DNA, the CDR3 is TGTGCCAGCAGTTCCCGTAGCGGGGGCTCCTACAATGAGCAGTTCTTC.

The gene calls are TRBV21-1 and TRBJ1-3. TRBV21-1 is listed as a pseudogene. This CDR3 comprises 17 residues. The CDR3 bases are TGTGCCAGCAGAAAATTTCTACCGCGGAACTCTGGAAACACCATATATTTT. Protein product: CASRKFLPRNSGNTIYF.

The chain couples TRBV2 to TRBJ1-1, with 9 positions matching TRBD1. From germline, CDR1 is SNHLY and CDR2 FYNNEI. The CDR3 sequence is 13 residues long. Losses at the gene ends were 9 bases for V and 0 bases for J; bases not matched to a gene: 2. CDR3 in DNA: TGTGCCAGGGGACAGGGAATGAACACTGAAGCTTTCTTT. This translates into CARGQGMNTEAFF.

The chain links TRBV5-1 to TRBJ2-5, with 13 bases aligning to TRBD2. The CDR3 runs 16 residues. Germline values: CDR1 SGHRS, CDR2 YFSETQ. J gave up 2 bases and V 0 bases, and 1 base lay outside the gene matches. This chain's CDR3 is CASSLGTSGGQETQYF. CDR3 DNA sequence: TGCGCCAGCAGCTTGGGGACTAGCGGGGGACAAGAGACCCAGTACTTC.

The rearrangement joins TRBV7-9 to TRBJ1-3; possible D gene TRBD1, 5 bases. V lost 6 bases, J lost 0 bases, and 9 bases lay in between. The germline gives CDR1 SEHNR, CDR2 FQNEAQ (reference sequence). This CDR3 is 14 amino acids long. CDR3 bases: TGTGCCAGCAGGGGACGGACCTCTGGAAACACCATATATTTT. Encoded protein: CASRGRTSGNTIYF.

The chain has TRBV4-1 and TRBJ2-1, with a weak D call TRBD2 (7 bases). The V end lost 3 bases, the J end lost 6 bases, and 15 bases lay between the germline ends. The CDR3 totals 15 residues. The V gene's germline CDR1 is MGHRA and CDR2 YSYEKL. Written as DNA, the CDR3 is TGCGCCAGCAGCCACCGCGGGGGCCCCGGCAATGAGCAGTTCTTC. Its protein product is CASSHRGGPGNEQFF.

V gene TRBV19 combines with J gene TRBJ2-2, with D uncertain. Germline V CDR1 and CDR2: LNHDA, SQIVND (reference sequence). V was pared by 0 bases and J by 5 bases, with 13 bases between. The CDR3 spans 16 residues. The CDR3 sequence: CASSIDQTWKTGELFF. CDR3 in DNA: TGTGCCAGTAGTATAGACCAGACCTGGAAGACCGGGGAGCTGTTTTTT.

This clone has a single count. CDR3 DNA: TGTGCCAGCAGCCCCATGTATGCAACTAATGAAAAACTGTTTTTT. Its protein is CASSPMYATNEKLFF. The chain couples TRBV11-2 to TRBJ1-4, with D unresolved. The germline gives CDR1 SGHAT, CDR2 FQNNGV. The CDR3 contains 15 residues. V lost 5 bases, J lost 0 bases, and 10 bases lay in between. The full variable domain, in which reference TRBV11-2 and TRBJ1-4 provide the parts outside the CDR3, is EAGVAQSPRYKIIEKRQSVAFWCNPISGHATLYWYQQILGQGPKLLIQFQNNGVVDDSQLPKDRFSAERLKGVDSTLKIQPAKLEDSAVYLCASSPMYATNEKLFFGSGTQLSVL.